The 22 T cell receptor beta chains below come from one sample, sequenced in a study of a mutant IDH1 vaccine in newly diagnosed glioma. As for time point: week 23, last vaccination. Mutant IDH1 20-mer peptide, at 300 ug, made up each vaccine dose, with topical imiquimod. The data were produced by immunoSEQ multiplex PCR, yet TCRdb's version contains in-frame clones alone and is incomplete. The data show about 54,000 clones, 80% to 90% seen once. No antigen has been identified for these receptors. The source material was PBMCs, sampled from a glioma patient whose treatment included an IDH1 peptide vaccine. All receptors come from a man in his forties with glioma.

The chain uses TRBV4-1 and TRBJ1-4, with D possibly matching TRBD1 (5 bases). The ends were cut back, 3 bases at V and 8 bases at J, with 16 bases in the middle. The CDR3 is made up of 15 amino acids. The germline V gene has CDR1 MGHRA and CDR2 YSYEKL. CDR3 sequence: CASSHPLGGQEKLFF. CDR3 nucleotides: TGCGCCAGCAGCCATCCCCTGGGGGGTCAGGAAAAACTGTTTTTT.

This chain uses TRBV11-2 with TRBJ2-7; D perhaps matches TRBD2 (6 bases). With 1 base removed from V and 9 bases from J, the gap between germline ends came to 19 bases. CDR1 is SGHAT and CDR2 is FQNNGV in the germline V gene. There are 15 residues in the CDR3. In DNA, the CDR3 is TGTGCCAGCAGCTTAGGGACGGCGGGACCATTAGGGCAGTACTTC. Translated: CASSLGTAGPLGQYF.

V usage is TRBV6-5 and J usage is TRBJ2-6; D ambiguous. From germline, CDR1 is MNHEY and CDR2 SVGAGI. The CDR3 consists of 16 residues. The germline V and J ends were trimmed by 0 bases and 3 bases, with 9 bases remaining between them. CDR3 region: CASSYSTQIGANVLTF. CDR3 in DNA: TGTGCCAGCAGTTACTCGACGCAGATTGGGGCCAACGTCCTGACTTTC.

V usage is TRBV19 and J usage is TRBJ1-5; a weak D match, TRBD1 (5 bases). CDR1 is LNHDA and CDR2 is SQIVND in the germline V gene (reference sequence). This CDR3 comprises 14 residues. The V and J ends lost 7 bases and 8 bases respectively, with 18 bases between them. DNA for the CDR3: TGTGCCAGTAACCCTGGGGGGGTTCTGGAGCCCCAGCATTTT. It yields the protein CASNPGGVLEPQHF.

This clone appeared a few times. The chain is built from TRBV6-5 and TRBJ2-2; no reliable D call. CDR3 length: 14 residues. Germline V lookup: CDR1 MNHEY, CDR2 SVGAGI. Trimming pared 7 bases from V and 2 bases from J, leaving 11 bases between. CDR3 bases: TGTGCCAGCAAAACCTCGTTTAACACCGGGGAGCTGTTTTTT. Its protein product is CASKTSFNTGELFF.

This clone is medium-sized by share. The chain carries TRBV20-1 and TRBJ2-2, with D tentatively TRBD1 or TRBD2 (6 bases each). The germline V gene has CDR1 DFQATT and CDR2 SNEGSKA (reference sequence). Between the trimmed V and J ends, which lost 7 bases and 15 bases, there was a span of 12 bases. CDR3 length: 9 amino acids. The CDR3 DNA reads TGCAGTGAAAGAGGGGGGTTGTTTTTT. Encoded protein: CSERGGLFF.

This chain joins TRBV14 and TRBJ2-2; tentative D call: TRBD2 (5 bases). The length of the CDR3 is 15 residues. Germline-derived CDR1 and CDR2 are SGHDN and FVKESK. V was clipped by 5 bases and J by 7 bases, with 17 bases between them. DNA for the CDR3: TGTGCCAGCAGCTTTGGACGGGGAAGGGTCGGGGAGCTGTTTTTT. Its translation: CASSFGRGRVGELFF.

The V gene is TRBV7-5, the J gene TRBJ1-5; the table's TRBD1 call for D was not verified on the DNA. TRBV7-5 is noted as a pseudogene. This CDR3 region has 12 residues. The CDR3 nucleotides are TGTGTCAGAAGCGACAGGGATCAGCCCCAGCATTTT. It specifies CVRSDRDQPQHF.

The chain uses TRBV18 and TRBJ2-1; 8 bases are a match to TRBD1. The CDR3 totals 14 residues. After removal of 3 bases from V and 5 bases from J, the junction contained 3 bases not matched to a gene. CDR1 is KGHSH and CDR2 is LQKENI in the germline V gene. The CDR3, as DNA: TGTGCCAGCTCACCTTGGACAGGGCACAATGAGCAGTTCTTC. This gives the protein CASSPWTGHNEQFF.

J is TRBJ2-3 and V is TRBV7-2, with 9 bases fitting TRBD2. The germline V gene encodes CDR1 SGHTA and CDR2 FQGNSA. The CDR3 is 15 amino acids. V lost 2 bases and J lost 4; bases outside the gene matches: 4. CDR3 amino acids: CASSLQAGGPDTQYF. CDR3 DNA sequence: TGTGCCAGCAGCTTACAAGCGGGGGGACCAGATACGCAGTATTTT.

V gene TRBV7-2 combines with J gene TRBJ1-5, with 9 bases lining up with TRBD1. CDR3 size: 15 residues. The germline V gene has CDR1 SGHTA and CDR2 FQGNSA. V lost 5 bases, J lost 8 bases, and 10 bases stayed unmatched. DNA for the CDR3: TGTGCCAGCAGCCCGGACAGGGGAATCGGAAAGCCCCAGCATTTT. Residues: CASSPDRGIGKPQHF.

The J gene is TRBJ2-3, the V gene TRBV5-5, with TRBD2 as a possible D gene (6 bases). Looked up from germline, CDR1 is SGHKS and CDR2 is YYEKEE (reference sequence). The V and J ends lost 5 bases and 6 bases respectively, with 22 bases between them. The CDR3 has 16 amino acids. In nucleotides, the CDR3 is TGTGCCAGCAGGGCGGATCCGGGACTCCCCGGGGATACGCAGTATTTT. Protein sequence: CASRADPGLPGDTQYF.

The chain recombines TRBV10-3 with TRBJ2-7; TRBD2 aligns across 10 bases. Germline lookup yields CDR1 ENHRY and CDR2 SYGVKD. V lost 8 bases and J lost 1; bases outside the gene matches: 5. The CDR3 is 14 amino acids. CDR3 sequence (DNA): TGTGCCATCGGGCCACTAGCGGGATCCTACGAGCAGTACTTC. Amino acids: CAIGPLAGSYEQYF.

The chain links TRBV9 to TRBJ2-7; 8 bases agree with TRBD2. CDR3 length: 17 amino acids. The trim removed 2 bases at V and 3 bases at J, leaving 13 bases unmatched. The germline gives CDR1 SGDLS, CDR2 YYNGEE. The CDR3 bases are TGTGCCAGCAGCGTGAGTAGCGGGATTCTCGGGAGCTACGAGCAGTACTTC. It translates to CASSVSSGILGSYEQYF.

For the CDR3, the DNA is TGTGCCAGCAATCACAGATCGGCTGGAAACACCATATATTTT. Encoded protein: CASNHRSAGNTIYF. The rearrangement links TRBV28 to TRBJ1-3; no reliable D call. The CDR3 spans 14 residues. V was cut by 7 bases and J by 2 bases, with 12 bases left in between. Germline V lookup: CDR1 MDHEN, CDR2 SYDVKM.

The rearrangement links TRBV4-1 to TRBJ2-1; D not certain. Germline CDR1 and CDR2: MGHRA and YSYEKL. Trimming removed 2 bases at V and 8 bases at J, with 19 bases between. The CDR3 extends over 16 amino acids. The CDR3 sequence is CASSQISGLSPHEQFF. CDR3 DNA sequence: TGCGCCAGCAGCCAAATCTCTGGCCTCTCCCCCCATGAGCAGTTCTTC.

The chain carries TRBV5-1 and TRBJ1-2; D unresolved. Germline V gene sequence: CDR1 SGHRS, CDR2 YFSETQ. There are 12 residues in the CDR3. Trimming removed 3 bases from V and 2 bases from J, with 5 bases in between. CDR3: CASSSENYGYTF. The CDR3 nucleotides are TGCGCCAGCAGCTCAGAGAACTATGGCTACACCTTC.

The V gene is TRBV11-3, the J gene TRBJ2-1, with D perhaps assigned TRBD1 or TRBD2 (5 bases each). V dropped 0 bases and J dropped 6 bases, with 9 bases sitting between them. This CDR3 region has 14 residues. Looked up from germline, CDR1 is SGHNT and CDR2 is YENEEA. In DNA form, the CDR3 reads TGTGCCAGCAGCTTAGAGGGGACCATCAATGAGCAGTTCTTC. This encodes CASSLEGTINEQFF.

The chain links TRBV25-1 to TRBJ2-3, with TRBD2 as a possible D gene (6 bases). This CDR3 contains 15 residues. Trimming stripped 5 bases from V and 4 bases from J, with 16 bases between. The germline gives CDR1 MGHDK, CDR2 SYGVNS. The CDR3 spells CASSHGRRSADTQYF. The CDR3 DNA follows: TGTGCCAGCAGTCACGGGAGAAGGAGCGCAGATACGCAGTATTTT.

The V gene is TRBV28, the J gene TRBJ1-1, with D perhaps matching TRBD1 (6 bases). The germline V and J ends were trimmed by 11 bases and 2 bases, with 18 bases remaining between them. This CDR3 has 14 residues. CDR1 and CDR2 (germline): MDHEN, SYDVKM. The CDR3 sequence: CAVRGPGFNTEAFF. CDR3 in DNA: TGTGCCGTCAGGGGTCCCGGCTTTAACACTGAAGCTTTCTTT.

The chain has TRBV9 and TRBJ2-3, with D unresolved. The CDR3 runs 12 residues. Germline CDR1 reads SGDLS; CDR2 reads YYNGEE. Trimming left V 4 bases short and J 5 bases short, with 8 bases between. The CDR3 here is CASSYILDTQYF. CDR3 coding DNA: TGTGCCAGCAGCTATATCCTAGATACGCAGTATTTT.

CDR3 sequence (DNA): TGTGCCAGCAGTCCCCCCTCAGGGTATGGCTACACCTTC. Amino acids: CASSPPSGYGYTF. The chain links TRBV6-5 to TRBJ1-2, with D maybe TRBD1 (5 bases). This CDR3 is 13 amino acids long. V was shortened by 5 bases and J by 5 bases, with 12 bases between the two germline ends. Looked up from germline, CDR1 is MNHEY and CDR2 is SVGAGI.